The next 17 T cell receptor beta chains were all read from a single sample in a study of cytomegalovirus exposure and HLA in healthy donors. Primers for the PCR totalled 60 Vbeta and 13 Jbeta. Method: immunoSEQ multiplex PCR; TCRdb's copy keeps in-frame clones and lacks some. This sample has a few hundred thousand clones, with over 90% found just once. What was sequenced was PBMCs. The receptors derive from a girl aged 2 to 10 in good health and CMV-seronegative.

DNA of the CDR3: TGTGCCAGCAGCTTAGGCCTAGCGGGGGCGCTAGGTTCCTACGAGCAGTACTTC. Its protein product is CASSLGLAGALGSYEQYF. V usage is TRBV7-6 and J usage is TRBJ2-5, with 10 nucleotides matching TRBD2. The end of the DNA aligns better with TRBJ2-7, so the J call may be wrong. CDR3 length: 18 residues. Germline CDR1 is SGHVS and CDR2 is FNYEAQ.

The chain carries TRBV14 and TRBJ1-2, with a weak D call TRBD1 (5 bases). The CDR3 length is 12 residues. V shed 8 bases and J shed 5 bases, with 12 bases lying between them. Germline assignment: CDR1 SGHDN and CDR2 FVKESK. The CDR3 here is CASGAAGYGYTF. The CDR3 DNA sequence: TGTGCCAGCGGCGCGGCAGGGTATGGCTACACCTTC.

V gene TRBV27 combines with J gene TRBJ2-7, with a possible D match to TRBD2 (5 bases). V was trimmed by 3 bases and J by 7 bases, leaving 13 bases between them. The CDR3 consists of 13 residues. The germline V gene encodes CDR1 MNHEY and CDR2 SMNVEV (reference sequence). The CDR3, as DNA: TGTGCCAGCAGTTTCCCCGGACTGGAAGAGCAGTACTTC. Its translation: CASSFPGLEEQYF.

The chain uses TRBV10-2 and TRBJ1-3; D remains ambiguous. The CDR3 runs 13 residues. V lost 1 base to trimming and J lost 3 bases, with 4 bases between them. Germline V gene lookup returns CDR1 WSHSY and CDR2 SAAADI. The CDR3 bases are TGCGCCAGCAGTGAGTTCCTTGGAAACACCATATATTTT. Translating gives CASSEFLGNTIYF.

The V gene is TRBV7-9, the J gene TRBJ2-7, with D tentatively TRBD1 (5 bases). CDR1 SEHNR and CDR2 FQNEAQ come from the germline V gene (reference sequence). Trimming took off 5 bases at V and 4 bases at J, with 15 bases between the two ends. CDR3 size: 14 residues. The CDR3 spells CASSPGIGLYEQYF. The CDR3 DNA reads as TGTGCCAGCAGCCCAGGGATCGGGCTGTACGAGCAGTACTTC.

The chain's CDR3 is CASSFGLHAEAFF. CDR3 nucleotides: TGTGCCAGTAGTTTTGGACTCCACGCTGAAGCTTTCTTT. V is TRBV19 and J is TRBJ1-1; D not resolved. This CDR3 contains 13 residues. Germline values: CDR1 LNHDA, CDR2 SQIVND (reference sequence). Trimming took 5 bases from V and 6 from J, leaving 13 bases between them.

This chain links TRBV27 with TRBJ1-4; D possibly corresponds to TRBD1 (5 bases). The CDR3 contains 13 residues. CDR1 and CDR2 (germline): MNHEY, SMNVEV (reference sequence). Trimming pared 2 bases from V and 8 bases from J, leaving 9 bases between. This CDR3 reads CASSLRKGEKLFF. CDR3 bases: TGTGCCAGCAGTTTAAGGAAGGGGGAAAAACTGTTTTTT. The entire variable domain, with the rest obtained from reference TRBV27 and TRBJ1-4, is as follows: EAQVTQNPRYLITVTGKKLTVTCSQNMNHEYMSWYRQDPGLGLRQIYYSMNVEVTDKGDVPEGYKVSRKEKRNFPLILESPSPNQTSLYFCASSLRKGEKLFFGSGTQLSVL.

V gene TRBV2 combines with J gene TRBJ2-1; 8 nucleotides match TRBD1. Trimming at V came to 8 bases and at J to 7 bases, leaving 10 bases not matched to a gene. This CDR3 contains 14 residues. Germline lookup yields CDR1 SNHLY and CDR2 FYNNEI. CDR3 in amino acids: CASLSGTGYNEQFF. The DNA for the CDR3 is TGTGCCAGCTTATCTGGGACAGGATATAATGAGCAGTTCTTC.

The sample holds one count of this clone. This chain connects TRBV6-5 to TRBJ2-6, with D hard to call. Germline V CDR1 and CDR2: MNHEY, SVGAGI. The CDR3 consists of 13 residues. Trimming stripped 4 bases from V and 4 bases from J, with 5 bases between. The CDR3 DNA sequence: TGTGCCAGCAGTTCAGGAGGGGCCAACGTCCTGACTTTC. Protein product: CASSSGGANVLTF.

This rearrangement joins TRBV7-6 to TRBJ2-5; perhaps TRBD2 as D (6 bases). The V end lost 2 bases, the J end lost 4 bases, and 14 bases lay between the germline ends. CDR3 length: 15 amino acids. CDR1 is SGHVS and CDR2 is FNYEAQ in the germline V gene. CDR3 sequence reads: CASSLQGGYGETQYF. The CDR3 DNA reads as TGTGCCAGCAGCTTACAGGGAGGATATGGAGAGACCCAGTACTTC.

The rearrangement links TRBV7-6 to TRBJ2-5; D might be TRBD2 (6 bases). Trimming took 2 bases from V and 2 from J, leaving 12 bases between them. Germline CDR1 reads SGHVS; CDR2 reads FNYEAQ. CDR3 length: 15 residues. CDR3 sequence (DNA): TGTGCCAGCAGCTTATTCGGAGGGCGACAAGAGACCCAGTACTTC. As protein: CASSLFGGRQETQYF.

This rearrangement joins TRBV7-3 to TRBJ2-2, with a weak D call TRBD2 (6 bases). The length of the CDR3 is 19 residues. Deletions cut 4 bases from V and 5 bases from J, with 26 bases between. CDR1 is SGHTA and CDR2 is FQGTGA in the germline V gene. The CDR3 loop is CASSSDPGLLSAITGELFF. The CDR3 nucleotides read TGTGCCAGCAGCTCAGATCCGGGACTGCTCTCGGCGATAACCGGGGAGCTGTTTTTT.

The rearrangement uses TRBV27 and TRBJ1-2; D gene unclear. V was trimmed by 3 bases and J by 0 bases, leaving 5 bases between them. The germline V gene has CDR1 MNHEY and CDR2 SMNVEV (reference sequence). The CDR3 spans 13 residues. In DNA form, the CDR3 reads TGTGCCAGCAGTTTCACAGCTAACTATGGCTACACCTTC. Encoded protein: CASSFTANYGYTF.

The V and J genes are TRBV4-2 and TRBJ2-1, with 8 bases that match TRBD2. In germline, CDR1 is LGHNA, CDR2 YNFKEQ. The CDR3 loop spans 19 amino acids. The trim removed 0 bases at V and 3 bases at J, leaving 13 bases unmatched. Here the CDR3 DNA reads TGTGCCAGCAGCCAAGAAGGGACTCTAGCGGGTCTGGGCTACAATGAGCAGTTCTTC. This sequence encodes CASSQEGTLAGLGYNEQFF.

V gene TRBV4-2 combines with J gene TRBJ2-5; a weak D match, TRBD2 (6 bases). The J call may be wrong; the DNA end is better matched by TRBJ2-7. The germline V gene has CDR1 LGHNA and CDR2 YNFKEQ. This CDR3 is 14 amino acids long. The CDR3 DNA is TGTGCCAGCAGCCGAGGCGGGACCTCCTACGAGCAGTACTTC. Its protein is CASSRGGTSYEQYF.

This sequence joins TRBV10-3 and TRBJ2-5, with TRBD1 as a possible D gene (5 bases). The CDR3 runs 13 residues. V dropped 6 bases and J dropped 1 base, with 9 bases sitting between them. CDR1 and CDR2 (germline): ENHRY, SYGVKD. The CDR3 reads CAIRDSIQETQYF. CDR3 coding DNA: TGTGCCATCAGAGACAGCATCCAAGAGACCCAGTACTTC.

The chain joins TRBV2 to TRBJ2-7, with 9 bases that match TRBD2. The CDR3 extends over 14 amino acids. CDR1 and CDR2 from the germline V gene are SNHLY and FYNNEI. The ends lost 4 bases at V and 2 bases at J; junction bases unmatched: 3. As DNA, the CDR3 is TGTGCCAGCAGTGGACTAGCGGTAGCCTACGAGCAGTACTTC. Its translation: CASSGLAVAYEQYF.